One and the same sample provided the 3 T cell receptor beta chains below, sequenced in a study of CXCR3-negative and CXCR3-positive naive CD8 T cells (dated by TCRdb to the late 2010s). Results the study describes overall, beyond this receptor: Compared with CXCR3-negative naive cells, CXCR3-positive naive cells had TRB CDR3s with higher hydrophobicity (lower Kidera factor 4), lower energy, and higher strength and volume indices.

The antigens for these receptors are not known. Sequencing instrument: NextSeq 550. The Human TCR Profiling Kit (MiLaboratory) was used to prepare UMI-labeled 5' RACE TRB cDNA libraries. TCRdb reprocessed the public reads and reports one entry per CDR3 protein sequence, without DNA. The sample's clone listing holds 130,000 to 150,000 distinct CDR3 sequences. Together, the top ten hold 0.25% to 0.3% of the sample. Input material: naive CXCR3+ CD8+ T cells from blood. In light of the paper, this sample's cell subset or site label describes: CD45RO-CCR7+CD27+CD95- naive CD8+ T cells expressing CXCR3 (TNR3+). The receptors here all came from a human donor in good health. Some clones in this sample may be carry-over from other donors' samples.

V is TRBV9 and J is TRBJ2-5; TCRdb returns TRBD1, unconfirmable since there is no DNA. CDR1 and CDR2 (germline): SGDLS, YYNGEE. The CDR3 length is 15 residues. CDR3 loop: CASSAELGRRETQYF.

This chain joins TRBV7-8 and TRBJ2-7; TCRdb picks TRBD1, but there is no DNA to check that call. The V gene's germline CDR1 is SGHVS and CDR2 FQNEAQ. The CDR3 has 17 residues. The CDR3 sequence: CASSPPPRTDFAYEQYF.

The genes are TRBV25-1 and TRBJ1-1; TCRdb picks TRBD1, but there is no DNA to check that call. The CDR3 has 15 residues. The germline V gene has CDR1 MGHDK and CDR2 SYGVNS. CDR3: CTSGGATSRATEAFF.